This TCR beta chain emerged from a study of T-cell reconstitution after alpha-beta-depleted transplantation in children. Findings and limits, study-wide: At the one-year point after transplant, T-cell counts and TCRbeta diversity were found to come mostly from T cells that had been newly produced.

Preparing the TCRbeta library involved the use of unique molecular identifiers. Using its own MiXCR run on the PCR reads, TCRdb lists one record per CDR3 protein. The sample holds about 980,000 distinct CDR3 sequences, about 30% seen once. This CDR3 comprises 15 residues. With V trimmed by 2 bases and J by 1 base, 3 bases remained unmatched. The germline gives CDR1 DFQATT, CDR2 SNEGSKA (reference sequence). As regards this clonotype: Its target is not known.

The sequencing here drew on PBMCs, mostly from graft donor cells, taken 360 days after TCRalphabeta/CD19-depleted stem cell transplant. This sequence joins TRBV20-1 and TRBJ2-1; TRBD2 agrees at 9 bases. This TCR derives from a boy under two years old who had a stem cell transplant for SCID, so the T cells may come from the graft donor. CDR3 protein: CSARSLAGSYNEQFF. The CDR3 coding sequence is TGCAGTGCTAGATCCCTAGCGGGGTCCTACAATGAGCAGTTCTTC.